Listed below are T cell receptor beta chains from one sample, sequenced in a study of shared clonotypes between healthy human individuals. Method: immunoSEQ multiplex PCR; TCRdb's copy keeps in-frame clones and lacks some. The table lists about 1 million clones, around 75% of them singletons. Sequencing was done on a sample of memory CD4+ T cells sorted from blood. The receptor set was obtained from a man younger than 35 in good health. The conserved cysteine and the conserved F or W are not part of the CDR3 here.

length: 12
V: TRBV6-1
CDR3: ASSEQEGKETQY

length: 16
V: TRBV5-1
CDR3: ASSFVRLSGGSYNEQF

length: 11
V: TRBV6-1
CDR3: ASTQSGANVLT

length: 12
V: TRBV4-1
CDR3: ASSSHGPPTEAF

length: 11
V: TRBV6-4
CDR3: ASSDTYPGELF

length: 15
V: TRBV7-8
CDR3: ASSSRPAFRLNTEAF

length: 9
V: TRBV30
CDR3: AWSVNTEAF

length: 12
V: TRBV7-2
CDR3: ASSWGASSYEQY

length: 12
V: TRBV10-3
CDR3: AISALGAGTEAF

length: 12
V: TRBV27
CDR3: ASSFPGRTGELF

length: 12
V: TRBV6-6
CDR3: ASTTDRSTYEQY

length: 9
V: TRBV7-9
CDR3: ASSPSGELF

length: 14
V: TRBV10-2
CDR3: ASSETFRDSGNTIY

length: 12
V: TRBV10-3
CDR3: AISERLAGFAQY

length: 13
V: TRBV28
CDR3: ASSSGQVSSYEQY

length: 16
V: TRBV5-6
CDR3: ASSLVLGGLAGNYEQY

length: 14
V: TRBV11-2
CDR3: ASSRALLGENTEAF

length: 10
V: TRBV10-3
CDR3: AISESTLGYT

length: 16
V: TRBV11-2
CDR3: ASSLDRAGQLAKNIQY

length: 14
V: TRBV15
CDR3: ATSRGGTGGKGGYT

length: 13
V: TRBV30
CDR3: AWSVPRGGSDTQY

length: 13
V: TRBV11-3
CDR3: ASSSAASPQETQY

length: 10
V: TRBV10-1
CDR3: ASDGRGQPQH

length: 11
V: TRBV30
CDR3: AWSSTGTPEAF

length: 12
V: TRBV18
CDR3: ASSPTGGYNEQF

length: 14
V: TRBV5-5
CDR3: ASALTGSSYNSPLH

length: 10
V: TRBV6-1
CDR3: ASSEGTSREF

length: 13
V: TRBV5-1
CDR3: ASSLVTSGTGELF

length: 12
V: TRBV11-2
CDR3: ASRSWEGQETQY

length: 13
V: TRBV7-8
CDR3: ASSPRQGTNEKLF

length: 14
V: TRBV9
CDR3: ASSASGGTGLREQY

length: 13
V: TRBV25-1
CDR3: ASSEPGLGVTEAF

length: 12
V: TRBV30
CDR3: AWENGSANSPLH

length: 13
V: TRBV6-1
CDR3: ASSVNSQNTGELF

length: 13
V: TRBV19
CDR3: ASSDRGGGDYGYT

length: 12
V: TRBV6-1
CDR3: ASITTGGLETQY

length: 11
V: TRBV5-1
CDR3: ASSWGQGREQF

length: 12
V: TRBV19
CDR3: ASSRQVYNSPLH

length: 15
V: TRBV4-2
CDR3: ASSQGERRLEGDTQY

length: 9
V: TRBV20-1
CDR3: SASGRERAF

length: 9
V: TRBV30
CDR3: AWSVVDEQF

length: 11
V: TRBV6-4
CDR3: ASSDVQGYGYT

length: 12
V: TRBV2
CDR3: ASSELRGGETQY

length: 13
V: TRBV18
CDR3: ASSLRTARDEKLF

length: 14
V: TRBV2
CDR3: ASSANGLDLGDTQY